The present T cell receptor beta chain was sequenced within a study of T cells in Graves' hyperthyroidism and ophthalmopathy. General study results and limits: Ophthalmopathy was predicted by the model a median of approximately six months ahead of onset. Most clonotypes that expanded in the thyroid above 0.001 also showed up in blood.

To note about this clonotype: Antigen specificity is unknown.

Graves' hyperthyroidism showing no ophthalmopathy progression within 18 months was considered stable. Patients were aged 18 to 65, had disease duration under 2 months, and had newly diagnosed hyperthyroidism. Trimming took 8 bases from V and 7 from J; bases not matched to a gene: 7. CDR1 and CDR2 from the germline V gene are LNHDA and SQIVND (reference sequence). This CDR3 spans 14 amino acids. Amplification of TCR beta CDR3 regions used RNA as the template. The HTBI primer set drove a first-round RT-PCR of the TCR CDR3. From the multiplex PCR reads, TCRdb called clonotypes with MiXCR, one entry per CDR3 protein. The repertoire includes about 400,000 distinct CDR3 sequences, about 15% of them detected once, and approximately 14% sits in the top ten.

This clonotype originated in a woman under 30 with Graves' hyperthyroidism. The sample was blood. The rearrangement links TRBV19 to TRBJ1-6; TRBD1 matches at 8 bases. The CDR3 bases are TGTGCCAGTGCCTCGGGACAGGAGAATTCACCCCTCCACTTT. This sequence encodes CASASGQENSPLHF. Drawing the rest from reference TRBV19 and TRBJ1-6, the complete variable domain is DGGITQSPKYLFRKEGQNVTLSCEQNLNHDAMYWYRQDPGQGLRLIYYSQIVNDFQKGDIAEGYSVSREKKESFPLTVTSAQKNPTAFYLCASASGQENSPLHFGNGTRLTVT.